These 31 T cell receptor beta chains share one sample of origin, sequenced in a study of CD8+ T cells in alopecia areata. Following RNA extraction, reverse transcription yielded cDNA that acted as the sequencing template. TCRdb's table, derived via immunoSEQ multiplex PCR, lists solely in-frame clones and lacks some. The sample shows a few hundred thousand clones, more than 30% of them seen only once. Treatment noted: oral pan-JAK inhibitor, 5-10 mg twice daily. The sequencing used CD4+ T cells sorted from blood, collected between weeks 30 and 35, from a patient treated with tofacitinib. Every receptor here comes from a human donor with alopecia areata.

This clone has more than one count but fewer than ten. This chain links TRBV30 with TRBJ1-1, with D hard to call. CDR3 length: 13 amino acids. CDR1 is GTSNPN and CDR2 is SVGIG in the germline V gene (reference sequence). Between the trimmed V and J ends, which lost 0 bases and 6 bases, there was a span of 11 bases. As DNA, the CDR3 is TGTGCCTGGAGTGTGAAAGTCTACGCTGAAGCTTTCTTT. The encoded protein is CAWSVKVYAEAFF.

At least ten counts were recorded for this clone. The gene calls are TRBV2 and TRBJ2-3; weak D call: TRBD2 (6 bases). CDR1 SNHLY and CDR2 FYNNEI come from the germline V gene. This CDR3 has 17 residues. Trimming stripped 0 bases from V and 1 base from J, with 14 bases between. DNA for the CDR3: TGTGCCAGCAGTGAAGCGCTGGGGGGAGGTCGCACAGATACGCAGTATTTT. Protein sequence: CASSEALGGGRTDTQYF. Based on the CDR3 plus reference TRBV2 and TRBJ2-3, the full variable domain is EPEVTQTPSHQVTQMGQEVILRCVPISNHLYFYWYRQILGQKVEFLVSFYNNEISEKSEIFDDQFSVERPDGSNFTLKIRSTKLEDSAMYFCASSEALGGGRTDTQYFGPGTRLTVL.

The chain joins TRBV29-1 to TRBJ2-5; the match to TRBD2 covers 9 bases. Per the germline V gene, CDR1 is SQVTM and CDR2 is ANQGSEA. Trimming removed 7 bases from V and 13 bases from J; junction bases left unmatched: 13. The CDR3 has 12 residues. CDR3 nucleotides: TGCAGCGCCGGACTAGCGCAAGAGAGGGGGTACTTC. Its protein is CSAGLAQERGYF.

About this clone: The sample contains more than one DNA sequence encoding this CDR3. This sequence joins TRBV5-1 and TRBJ2-5, with a possible D match to TRBD2 (6 bases). The CDR3 length is 14 residues. With 2 bases removed from V and 2 bases from J, the gap between germline ends came to 10 bases. Germline-derived CDR1 and CDR2 are SGHRS and YFSETQ. CDR3 DNA sequence: TGCGCCAGCAGCTTTAGCGGTCAGCAAGAGACCCAGTACTTC. Translation: CASSFSGQQETQYF.

Ten or more counts support this clone. The chain employs TRBV2 and TRBJ2-3; the D is unclear. CDR3 length: 15 residues. Germline CDR1 reads SNHLY; CDR2 reads FYNNEI. V was shortened by 4 bases and J by 2 bases, with 13 bases between the two germline ends. The CDR3 nucleotides are TGTGCCAGCAGTGCCGAGAGGATAAACACAGATACGCAGTATTTT. Its translation: CASSAERINTDTQYF.

A few counts support this clone. This chain joins TRBV7-9 and TRBJ1-3; no clear D gene. Germline CDR1 SEHNR, CDR2 FQNEAQ (reference sequence). The CDR3 runs 14 residues. Trimming left V 7 bases short and J 0 bases short, with 10 bases between. Here the CDR3 DNA reads TGTGCCAGCACCCTGAATGACTCTGGAAACACCATATATTTT. Amino acids: CASTLNDSGNTIYF.

J is TRBJ2-7 and V is TRBV5-6, with TRBD1 identical over 7 bases. Germline V gives CDR1 SGHDT, CDR2 YYEEEE. V gave up 6 bases and J gave up 2 bases; unmatched junction bases: 8. The CDR3 runs to 14 residues. The DNA for the CDR3 is TGTGCCAGCACCATGGGGACAGAGACCTACGAGCAGTACTTC. Translated, it gives CASTMGTETYEQYF.

CDR3 coding DNA: TGTGCCAGCAGCTTTGGACCTGCTCTCGAAACTGAAGCTTTCTTT. Its translation: CASSFGPALETEAFF. The chain combines TRBV7-3 with TRBJ1-1, with D unresolved. The V end lost 3 bases, the J end lost 5 bases, and 16 bases lay between the germline ends. The germline V gene encodes CDR1 SGHTA and CDR2 FQGTGA. CDR3 length: 15 amino acids.

The V call is TRBV19, the J call TRBJ2-1; TRBD2 aligns across 9 bases. Germline values: CDR1 LNHDA, CDR2 SQIVND (reference sequence). The length of the CDR3 is 15 residues. V lost 2 bases to trimming and J lost 6 bases; unmatched junction nucleotides: 5. CDR3 residues: CASSISPSGINEQFF. CDR3 nucleotides: TGTGCCAGTAGTATATCGCCTAGCGGGATCAATGAGCAGTTCTTC.

The rearrangement joins TRBV5-1 to TRBJ2-5, with a tentative D call TRBD2 (7 bases). The CDR3 has 15 amino acids. V lost 4 bases to trimming and J lost 4 bases, with 17 bases between them. Germline V CDR1 and CDR2: SGHRS, YFSETQ. The CDR3 region has the DNA TGCGCCAGCAGCCCGGGGGGCCGGACGGGAGAGACCCAGTACTTC. Translating gives CASSPGGRTGETQYF.

This clone was counted a few times. The J gene is TRBJ2-2, the V gene TRBV7-3; D may be TRBD2 (5 bases). Germline lookup yields CDR1 SGHTA and CDR2 FQGTGA. The CDR3 is 14 residues long. Trimming took off 7 bases at V and 0 bases at J, with 9 bases between the two ends. The CDR3 loop reads CASTDSPNTGELFF. The DNA for the CDR3 is TGTGCCAGCACGGACTCCCCGAACACCGGGGAGCTGTTTTTT.

This clone was observed a handful of times. The chain recombines TRBV5-4 with TRBJ2-1; 8 bases agree with TRBD1. Germline-derived CDR1 and CDR2 are SGHNT and YYREEE (reference sequence). CDR3 length equals 15 residues. Trimming at V came to 3 bases and at J to 0 bases, leaving 2 bases not matched to a gene. CDR3 sequence reads: CASSWGTGSYNEQFF. In DNA form, the CDR3 reads TGTGCCAGCAGCTGGGGGACAGGCTCCTACAATGAGCAGTTCTTC.

The chain is built from TRBV2 and TRBJ2-1; TRBD1 is a possible D gene (6 bases). Germline loops: CDR1 SNHLY, CDR2 FYNNEI. This CDR3 spans 18 amino acids. Trimming removed 8 bases from V and 5 bases from J, with 28 bases in between. This CDR3 reads CASGGNADRPVLHNEQFF. The CDR3 DNA follows: TGTGCCAGCGGGGGAAACGCGGACAGACCCGTCTTGCACAATGAGCAGTTCTTC.

This clone was found a few times. This chain uses TRBV14 with TRBJ2-2; 10 positions match TRBD2. Germline CDR1 SGHDN, CDR2 FVKESK. The CDR3 contains 15 residues. V was pared by 2 bases and J by 4 bases, with 1 base of the junction left unmatched. CDR3 region: CASSQLAGATGELFF. Written as DNA, the CDR3 is TGTGCCAGCAGCCAACTAGCGGGGGCCACCGGGGAGCTGTTTTTT.

This chain links TRBV7-8 with TRBJ1-4; 9 bases map to TRBD1. The junction had 6 bases not matched to a gene; V was cut back by 3 bases and J by 1 base. The CDR3 has 17 amino acids. Germline assignment: CDR1 SGHVS and CDR2 FQNEAQ. CDR3 residues: CASSFTGGGGTNEKLFF. CDR3 DNA sequence: TGTGCCAGCAGCTTTACAGGGGGCGGTGGAACTAATGAAAAACTGTTTTTT.

The gene calls are TRBV5-1 and TRBJ1-3; a possible D gene is TRBD1 (6 bases). The CDR3 is 16 residues long. V gave up 0 bases and J gave up 0 bases, with 10 bases separating them. Germline CDR1 SGHRS, CDR2 YFSETQ. In nucleotides, the CDR3 is TGCGCCAGCAGCTTGGCGGACAGCTACTCTGGAAACACCATATATTTT. This encodes CASSLADSYSGNTIYF.

The V and J genes are TRBV18 and TRBJ2-7; TRBD2 matches 8 bases. The germline V gene encodes CDR1 KGHSH and CDR2 LQKENI. This CDR3 contains 15 residues. V lost 2 bases, J lost 2 bases, and 5 bases stayed unmatched. The DNA of the CDR3 is TGTGCCAGCTCACCAGGGGCGGGAGGACCCTACGAGCAGTACTTC. Protein product: CASSPGAGGPYEQYF.

This clone was counted only a few times. CDR3 nucleotides: TGTGCCAGCAGTTACTCCGGGCGCCAAGAGACCCAGTACTTC. Its translation is CASSYSGRQETQYF. The chain carries TRBV6-5 and TRBJ2-5; no clear D gene. The germline V and J ends were trimmed by 0 bases and 1 base, with 6 bases remaining between them. The CDR3 covers 14 residues. The germline gives CDR1 MNHEY, CDR2 SVGAGI.

This clone was seen more than once but under ten times. V is TRBV4-2 and J is TRBJ2-7, with 10 bases identical to TRBD2. CDR1 and CDR2 from the germline V gene are LGHNA and YNFKEQ. The ends lost 0 bases at V and 10 bases at J; junction bases unmatched: 9. The CDR3 is made up of 15 amino acids. The DNA for the CDR3 is TGTGCCAGCAGCCAAGAAGATGCTAGCGGGAGAGGCCAGTACTTC. As protein: CASSQEDASGRGQYF.

The gene calls are TRBV6-5 and TRBJ2-5; TRBD2 agrees at 9 bases. The CDR3 length is 15 residues. CDR1 is MNHEY, CDR2 SVGAGI, per germline. V was clipped by 1 base and J by 5 bases; unmatched bases: 5. CDR3 protein: CASSYYGLAGETQYF. The CDR3 bases are TGTGCCAGCAGTTACTATGGGCTAGCGGGGGAGACCCAGTACTTC.

The chain employs TRBV29-1 and TRBJ2-5; D is tentatively TRBD1 or TRBD2 (5 bases each). Germline CDR1 reads SQVTM; CDR2 reads ANQGSEA. V lost 4 bases and J 1 base, leaving 7 bases between the germline ends. The CDR3 sequence is 12 residues long. The chain's CDR3 is CSVGGTQETQYF. DNA for the CDR3: TGCAGCGTTGGAGGGACCCAAGAGACCCAGTACTTC.

This rearrangement joins TRBV2 to TRBJ2-2; the match to TRBD2 covers 8 bases. Per the germline V gene, CDR1 is SNHLY and CDR2 is FYNNEI. CDR3 length: 14 amino acids. V lost 8 bases and J lost 5; bases outside the gene matches: 7. CDR3 sequence (DNA): TGTGCCAGCCGGCTAATAGCGGGGACCGGGGAGCTGTTTTTT. It specifies CASRLIAGTGELFF.

The chain uses TRBV7-2 and TRBJ2-1; D remains unclear. The length of the CDR3 is 13 residues. Trimming took off 5 bases at V and 10 bases at J, with 15 bases between the two ends. Germline lookup yields CDR1 SGHTA and CDR2 FQGNSA. CDR3 nucleotide sequence: TGTGCCAGCAGCCCGGCGGTTAGTTACGAGCAGTTCTTC. Residues: CASSPAVSYEQFF.

V and J are TRBV29-1 and TRBJ2-5, with a weak D call TRBD2 (6 bases). The germline gives CDR1 SQVTM, CDR2 ANQGSEA. The V end was cut by 5 bases, the J end by 5 bases, with 12 bases between. The CDR3 totals 12 residues. CDR3: CSVTTSSETQYF. The CDR3 DNA reads as TGCAGCGTTACTACTAGCAGCGAGACCCAGTACTTC.

V usage is TRBV19 and J usage is TRBJ2-5; 9 bases fit TRBD2. With 3 bases clipped from V and 7 bases from J, the junction kept 9 bases outside the gene matches. Germline-derived CDR1 and CDR2 are LNHDA and SQIVND (reference sequence). This CDR3 contains 15 residues. The CDR3 loop reads CASSIETSGPGTQYF. The CDR3 DNA sequence: TGTGCCAGTAGTATCGAGACTAGCGGCCCGGGGACCCAGTACTTC.

In this sample, this clone turned up a few times. V gene TRBV29-1 combines with J gene TRBJ1-2; D gene ambiguous. V lost 4 bases and J lost 3, with 9 bases in between. Germline CDR1 and CDR2: SQVTM and ANQGSEA. CDR3 length: 12 residues. The chain's CDR3 is CSVVRPYYGYTF. As DNA, the CDR3 is TGCAGCGTTGTACGGCCTTACTATGGCTACACCTTC.

V gene TRBV9 combines with J gene TRBJ2-1; 9 positions agree with TRBD1. Unmatched junction bases numbered 5, after V lost 0 bases and J lost 4 bases. This CDR3 is 16 amino acids long. Germline assignment: CDR1 SGDLS and CDR2 YYNGEE. The CDR3: CASSVGPDRGYNEQFF. The CDR3 DNA sequence: TGTGCCAGCAGCGTAGGCCCCGACAGGGGGTACAATGAGCAGTTCTTC. Full variable domain (remainder filled in from reference TRBV9 and TRBJ2-1): DSGVTQTPKHLITATGQRVTLRCSPRSGDLSVYWYQQSLDQGLQFLIQYYNGEERAKGNILERFSAQQFPDLHSELNLSSLELGDSALYFCASSVGPDRGYNEQFFGPGTRLTVL.

This clone appeared a few times. The V call is TRBV6-1, the J call TRBJ1-2, with unresolved D. Germline V CDR1 and CDR2: MNHNS, SASEGT. Trimming cost V 1 base and J 4 bases, with 7 bases left between them. The length of the CDR3 is 13 residues. The CDR3 is CASSEDQAYGYTF. The CDR3 DNA follows: TGTGCCAGCAGTGAAGACCAGGCCTATGGCTACACCTTC.

This chain joins TRBV10-3 and TRBJ2-3; 10 positions agree with TRBD2. The germline gives CDR1 ENHRY, CDR2 SYGVKD. CDR3 length: 15 amino acids. The J segment lost 2 bases and the V segment lost 8 bases, leaving 7 bases of the junction unmatched. The CDR3 region has the DNA TGTGCCATCTCAGAGGGACTAGCGTTCACAGATACGCAGTATTTT. This gives the protein CAISEGLAFTDTQYF.

The V call is TRBV2, the J call TRBJ2-3; tentative D call: TRBD2 (5 bases). The ends were cut back, 6 bases at V and 2 bases at J, with 9 bases in the middle. The CDR3 covers 13 residues. CDR1 and CDR2 (germline): SNHLY, FYNNEI. The CDR3 loop reads CASRVGVTDTQYF. CDR3 bases: TGTGCCAGCAGAGTCGGGGTCACAGATACGCAGTATTTT.

The chain employs TRBV14 and TRBJ1-1; D is uncertain. Germline V lookup: CDR1 SGHDN, CDR2 FVKESK. The V and J ends lost 7 bases and 3 bases respectively, with 12 bases between them. This CDR3 has 13 amino acids. The CDR3 region has the DNA TGTGCCAGCACCTCAGGCCAGCACACTGAAGCTTTCTTT. Translating it yields CASTSGQHTEAFF.